The 17 T cell receptor beta chains below all came from one sample that was sequenced in a study of T cell repertoires in cytomegalovirus infection. No antigen has been identified for these receptors. TCRdb redid the calling of the reads with MiXCR, one entry per CDR3 protein. The sample records 380,000 or so distinct CDR3 sequences, about a third being singletons. Sequenced here: cultured PBMCs, sampled from culture after CMV antigen stimulation. The receptors stem from a human donor in good health (CMV status not recorded). Some clones in this sample may be carry-over from other donors' samples.

The chain employs TRBV4-3 and TRBJ2-4, with D possibly being TRBD2 (6 bases). Germline V lookup: CDR1 LGHNA, CDR2 YSLEER. Trimming stripped 5 bases from V and 0 bases from J, with 23 bases between. CDR3 length: 19 residues. In DNA form, the CDR3 reads TGCGCCAGCAGCGCCTCGGCCGCTTCTTATAGCGGAGCCAAAAACATTCAGTACTTC. The encoded protein is CASSASAASYSGAKNIQYF.

The chain uses TRBV6-5 and TRBJ2-2; TRBD2 matches at 15 bases. CDR1 is MNHEY, CDR2 SVGAGI, per germline. The ends lost 2 bases at V and 6 bases at J; junction bases unmatched: 7. This CDR3 is 18 amino acids long. CDR3 in DNA: TGTGCCAGCAGTTACCGAGGACTAGCGGGAGGGCCGGCCGGGGAGCTGTTTTTT. Translation gives CASSYRGLAGGPAGELFF.

This clonotype has just a few counts. This chain links TRBV6-1 with TRBJ2-6, with a tentative D call TRBD2 (6 bases). The CDR3 covers 17 residues. V dropped 7 bases and J dropped 0 bases, with 16 bases sitting between them. The germline CDR1 and CDR2 sequences are MNHNS and SASEGT. The CDR3 loop reads CASTSRDSSSGANVLTF. CDR3 nucleotides: TGTGCCAGCACCTCACGGGACTCTAGCTCTGGGGCCAACGTCCTGACTTTC.

This clonotype was observed at least ten times. This chain uses TRBV7-2 with TRBJ2-3; perhaps TRBD2 as D (5 bases). V lost 5 bases and J lost 2, with 8 bases in between. CDR1 is SGHTA and CDR2 is FQGNSA in the germline V gene. The CDR3 runs 13 residues. The CDR3 spells CASSRGNTDTQYF. The CDR3 DNA reads TGTGCCAGCAGCCGAGGGAACACAGATACGCAGTATTTT. Looking up the rest from reference TRBV7-2 and TRBJ2-3 gives the full variable domain: GAGVSQSPSNKVTEKGKDVELRCDPISGHTALYWYRQSLGQGLEFLIYFQGNSAPDKSGLPSDRFSAERTGGSVSTLTIQRTQQEDSAVYLCASSRGNTDTQYFGPGTRLTVL.

This clonotype was seen a single time. This chain uses TRBV9 with TRBJ1-6; D unresolved. V lost 1 base and J 4 bases, leaving 6 bases between the germline ends. CDR1 is SGDLS, CDR2 YYNGEE, per germline. The CDR3 totals 14 residues. The CDR3 coding sequence is TGTGCCAGCAGCGTAAGGGCGTATAATTCACCCCTCCACTTT. Protein sequence: CASSVRAYNSPLHF.

The J gene is TRBJ1-2, the V gene TRBV27; D is uncertain. Germline lookup yields CDR1 MNHEY and CDR2 SMNVEV (reference sequence). V dropped 2 bases and J dropped 0 bases, with 10 bases sitting between them. This CDR3 has 15 amino acids. CDR3 coding DNA: TGTGCCAGCAGTTTAAGAGCTGGAGCTAACTATGGCTACACCTTC. This sequence encodes CASSLRAGANYGYTF.

In its sample, this clonotype was seen a few times. The chain is built from TRBV7-9 and TRBJ1-1; D not certain. The CDR3 runs to 13 residues. Germline CDR1 SEHNR, CDR2 FQNEAQ (reference sequence). Trimming shortened V by 7 bases and J by 1 base, and 10 bases separated the two germline ends. CDR3 coding DNA: TGTGCCAGCATCCAGGCGACGAACACTGAAGCTTTCTTT. As protein: CASIQATNTEAFF.

The chain combines TRBV7-2 with TRBJ1-2; D gene uncertain. V was pared by 2 bases and J by 3 bases, with 10 bases between. Germline loops: CDR1 SGHTA, CDR2 FQGNSA. CDR3 length: 14 residues. CDR3 sequence reads: CASSLNSDYYGYTF. CDR3 DNA: TGTGCCAGCAGCTTAAATAGTGATTACTATGGCTACACCTTC.

The chain employs TRBV20-1 and TRBJ1-1; D not resolved. Trimming stripped 5 bases from V and 1 base from J, with 8 bases between. CDR3 length: 12 residues. Germline CDR1 and CDR2: DFQATT and SNEGSKA (reference sequence). CDR3 protein: CSAVDGNTEAFF. Written as DNA, the CDR3 is TGCAGTGCTGTTGACGGGAACACTGAAGCTTTCTTT.

This clonotype appeared a few times. The gene calls are TRBV7-2 and TRBJ2-1; 9 bases map to TRBD2. From germline, CDR1 is SGHTA and CDR2 FQGNSA. The junction had 6 bases not matched to a gene; V was cut back by 1 base and J by 8 bases. The CDR3 is made up of 15 amino acids. The CDR3 region has the DNA TGTGCCAGCAGCTTAGTGGGGACTAGCTCCCATGAGCAGTTCTTC. Amino acids: CASSLVGTSSHEQFF.

This clonotype was found once. The rearrangement joins TRBV11-2 to TRBJ2-2, with 8 positions matching TRBD2. Germline-derived CDR1 and CDR2 are SGHAT and FQNNGV. The V gene end was trimmed by 2 bases and the J gene end by 7 bases; junction bases not matched to a gene: 9. The CDR3 extends over 16 amino acids. The CDR3 DNA reads TGTGCCAGCAGCTTAAGGACGGGAGGGCCGGGCGGGGAGCTGTTTTTT. This codes for CASSLRTGGPGGELFF.

The J gene is TRBJ1-1, the V gene TRBV12-3 or TRBV12-4, with no clear D. The V end was cut by 7 bases, the J end by 1 base, with 13 bases between. The CDR3 loop spans 14 amino acids. In nucleotides, the CDR3 is TGTGCCAGCACAATGGTCCCGGGGAACACTGAAGCTTTCTTT. Protein sequence: CASTMVPGNTEAFF.

This chain joins TRBV6-1 and TRBJ2-3; 7 bases are a match to TRBD2. CDR1 and CDR2 (germline): MNHNS, SASEGT. V was clipped by 6 bases and J by 0 bases; unmatched bases: 6. The CDR3 is made up of 15 amino acids. The CDR3 sequence: CASSSAGISTDTQYF. The CDR3 coding sequence is TGTGCCAGCAGCTCAGCGGGAATAAGCACAGATACGCAGTATTTT.

J is TRBJ1-1 and V is TRBV7-2; no clear D gene. The germline CDR1 and CDR2 sequences are SGHTA and FQGNSA. This CDR3 has 14 residues. Trimming cost V 5 bases and J 1 base, with 11 bases left between them. The CDR3 spells CASSLVRGNTEAFF. The CDR3 DNA is TGTGCCAGCAGCCTAGTGCGGGGGAACACTGAAGCTTTCTTT.

This clonotype was seen only a few times. The chain recombines TRBV7-6 with TRBJ2-1; D is uncertain. The germline V and J ends were trimmed by 2 bases and 8 bases, with 10 bases remaining between them. The CDR3 extends over 13 amino acids. In germline, CDR1 is SGHVS, CDR2 FNYEAQ. In nucleotides, the CDR3 is TGTGCCAGCAGCTTAAATAATGGTTATGAGCAGTTCTTC. Translation: CASSLNNGYEQFF.

The table lists this clonotype with many counts. The chain uses TRBV7-9 and TRBJ1-3; no definite D call. The CDR3 loop spans 13 amino acids. Germline CDR1 SEHNR, CDR2 FQNEAQ (reference sequence). V lost 5 bases to trimming and J lost 2 bases, with 7 bases between them. The CDR3 is CASSPNPGNTIYF. The CDR3, as DNA: TGTGCCAGCAGCCCAAATCCTGGAAACACCATATATTTT.

This clonotype occurred a few times. V gene TRBV7-3 combines with J gene TRBJ1-1; 9 positions agree with TRBD1. Germline V lookup: CDR1 SGHTA, CDR2 FQGTGA. This CDR3 spans 15 amino acids. V lost 4 bases to trimming and J lost 5 bases; unmatched junction nucleotides: 8. CDR3 nucleotides: TGTGCCAGCAGCTCACAGGACAGGGGAAGAACTGAAGCTTTCTTT. Its translation: CASSSQDRGRTEAFF.